This T cell receptor (beta chain) was captured by sequencing in a study of shared clonotypes between healthy human individuals (dated by TCRdb to 2019 to 2021). Regarding the complete study: The cohort included a few men and two women between 18 and 49 years of age. The study deeply sequenced blood TCR repertoires of five healthy adults to estimate repertoire size and the extent of clonotype sharing between individuals. For each donor, CD4 naive and CD4 memory were each given three plates, CD8 naive was given two plates, and CD8 memory was given one plate. Different laboratories and diverse techniques were used to prepare libraries and sequence TCR repertoires, to increase sequencing depth and limit assay-specific biases. Between about 0.94 and 8.9 billion PBMCs per donor were obtained by leukapheresis.

Healthy HIV-negative adults with no recently reported acute infections or vaccinations were included as donors. Only Caucasian adults living in Nashville, Tennessee, USA were represented among the donors. CD8 memory samples were composed of magnetically selected CD45RO+ cells combined with CCR7-negative CD45RA+ effector memory (TemRA) cells. Blood was collected by leukapheresis, and PBMCs were isolated by Ficoll-Histopaque density gradient centrifugation and then cryopreserved in liquid nitrogen vapor phase. Analytical flow cytometry was used to check the purity and quantity of every magnetically sorted T cell population. From each sorted fraction, genomic DNA was isolated and quantified by UV absorbance on a Nanodrop 2000c. Turning to this clone: Its target antigen remains unknown. No base qualities exist here, and no much larger clone lies one base off it.

Using the deep immunoSEQ assay, multiplex PCR amplified TCR CDR3 regions from genomic DNA. For each cell subset, the extracted genomic DNA was distributed evenly across all wells of several immunoSEQ 96-well plates, and each plate served as one replicate. For sorted subsets, 200 to 250 ng of genomic DNA, equivalent to around 29,000 T cell genomes, went into each replicate PCR. Purified libraries were measured with a Qubit 3.0 fluorometer, size-checked on a Bioanalyzer 2100, and measured again with the KAPA Library Quantification kit. Every immunoSEQ 96-well plate was sequenced on a separate single-read 150-cycle Illumina NextSeq 550 flow cell. The original pipeline was this. Because only junctional sequences without quality scores were contained in the immunoSEQ output, filtering matching that applied to full-length reads could not be performed. To assign V/J genes and CDR3, sequences were annotated using PyIR, a Python wrapper for IgBLAST v1.9, with IMGT germline references. Reads with weak V/J assignments (E-value above 1e-6), missing CDR3, stop codons, out-of-frame junctions, or ambiguous translated residues were removed. V3J clonotypes were defined by identical inferred V gene, J gene, and CDR3 amino acid sequence. Percentage overlap between repertoires was calculated by dividing the number of shared unique clonotypes by the size of the smaller repertoire. Richness of each repertoire was evaluated using RTK rarefaction, the Chao1 estimator, and Recon v2.1 estimates of unobserved clonotypes. Generation probabilities for all TCRbeta clonotypes obtained by the gDNA method from a handful of donors were computed using OLGA. The immuneACCESS repertoire file appears here via TCRdb, limited to in-frame rearrangements. These files lack a portion of the clones; in checked studies, under half of the deficit traces to unresolved V genes, and the cause of the others is not known. V and J calls and clone size are as listed in that table; D and trimming were resolved from the DNA. The table for this sample lists some 690,000 clones; less than 95% of them were counted only once. The ten largest clones take up about 33% of the sample.

Paper-wide results and their limitations: Compared with non-shared clonotypes, clonotypes shared by all four sorted-subset donors had higher generation probabilities. Larger estimated clonotype richness was generally found for naive subsets than for memory subsets. The genetic and exposure-history diversity represented was limited by the small number of donors. Even with the large sequencing depth, rarefaction of the sorted-subset datasets indicated that sequencing was incomplete. Only blood was sampled, and tissue TCR repertoires likely differ from those in blood. Across a handful of donors, about 5.2% of naive CD4, around 3.3% of naive CD8, 2.3% of memory CD4, and over 0.35% of memory CD8 clonotypes were shared. Pairwise subsampling led to the expectation that sequencing depth would affect the degree of clonotype sharing among donors.

Sequenced: memory CD8+ T cells from PBMCs. The sample's cell subset or site label is to be understood as: CD45RO+ cells pooled with CCR7-negative TemRA cells. The clonotype comes from a man younger than 30 in good health. Some clones in this sample may be carry-over from other donors' samples.

The CDR3 region has the sequence CASSIRAEAFF. Here is the DNA: TGTGCCAGTAGTATCCGGGCTGAAGCTTTCTTT. The sequence joins TRBV19 to TRBJ1-1, with no reliable assignment of the D segment. Measured from the cysteine to the phenylalanine, the CDR3 is 11 residues long. The kept DNA is CDR3 alone, 33 bases in frame from the first base. According to the germline V gene (reference sequence), CDR1 reads LNHDA and CDR2 reads SQIVND. V is reduced by 3 bases and J by 6 bases, leaving a spacing of 5 bases between them. With all but the CDR3 taken from the reference TRBV19 and TRBJ1-1 genes, the full variable domain is: DGGITQSPKYLFRKEGQNVTLSCEQNLNHDAMYWYRQDPGQGLRLIYYSQIVNDFQKGDIAEGYSVSREKKESFPLTVTSAQKNPTAFYLCASSIRAEAFFGQGTRLTVV.